This note documents a single TCR beta chain sequence. Its antigen is not known. This sample is drawn from a study of T cell clonotyping in hematopoietic cell transplantation. Trimming took off 4 bases at V and 6 bases at J, with 16 bases between the two ends. Germline V gene sequence: CDR1 SGDLS, CDR2 YYNGEE. The CDR3 length is 14 residues. Regarding the study as a whole: Pathologically expanded recipient clonotypes increased progressively from day 30 to day 180 as diversity fell.

Libraries were prepared by immunoSEQ multiplex PCR; TCRdb keeps only in-frame clonotypes and omits some of them. The sample has some 13,000 clones, around 90% seen once. The chain couples TRBV9 to TRBJ1-2; perhaps TRBD1 as D (5 bases). This sequence originates from a man aged 25-45 years in good health. Some clones in this sample may be carry-over from other donors' samples. The sequenced sample consisted of peripheral blood mononuclear cells. The CDR3: CASSSGFTAHGYTF. For the CDR3, the DNA is TGTGCCAGCAGCTCAGGGTTTACCGCCCATGGCTACACCTTC.